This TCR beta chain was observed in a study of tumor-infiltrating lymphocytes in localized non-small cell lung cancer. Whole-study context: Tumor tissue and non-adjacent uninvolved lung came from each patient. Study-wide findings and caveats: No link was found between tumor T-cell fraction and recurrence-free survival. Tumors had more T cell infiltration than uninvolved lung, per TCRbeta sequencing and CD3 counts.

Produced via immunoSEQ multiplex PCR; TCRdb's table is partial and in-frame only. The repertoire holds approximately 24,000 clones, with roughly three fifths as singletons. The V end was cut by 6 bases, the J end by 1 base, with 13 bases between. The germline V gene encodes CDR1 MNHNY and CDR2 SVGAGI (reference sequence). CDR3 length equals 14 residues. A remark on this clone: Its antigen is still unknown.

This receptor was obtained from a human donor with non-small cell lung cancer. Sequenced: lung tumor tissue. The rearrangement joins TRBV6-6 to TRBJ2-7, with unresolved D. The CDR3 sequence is CASRTPRFSYEQYF. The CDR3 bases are TGTGCCAGCAGAACACCTCGGTTTTCCTACGAGCAGTACTTC.